The 23 T cell receptor beta chains below come from one sample, sequenced in a study of identical twins. TCRdb recomputed calls from the 5' RACE reads with MiXCR, one row per CDR3 protein. The sample contains hundreds of thousands of distinct CDR3 sequences, 15% to 20% of which appear only once. The same data also went into a second study, on T cells expressing NK-cell markers.

The sequenced material came from PBMCs. The source is a young woman in good health.

The sample holds a few counts of this clonotype. The chain uses TRBV12-3 or TRBV12-4 and TRBJ2-1, with D perhaps TRBD2 (5 bases). The CDR3 has 15 residues. Trimming removed 6 bases from V and 4 bases from J, with 16 bases in between. CDR3 protein: CASRAAGIGYNEQFF. DNA for the CDR3: TGTGCCAGCAGAGCCGCCGGGATAGGATACAATGAGCAGTTCTTC.

The chain has TRBV5-1 and TRBJ1-4; 9 bases agree with TRBD1. V lost 5 bases to trimming and J lost 6 bases; unmatched junction nucleotides: 5. In germline, CDR1 is SGHRS, CDR2 YFSETQ. The CDR3 is made up of 14 amino acids. The CDR3 coding sequence is TGCGCCAGCAGTCCCGGGACAGGGCATGAAAAACTGTTTTTT. This gives the protein CASSPGTGHEKLFF.

For this clonotype: This could be a read error, since a much larger clone is one nucleotide away. The V and J genes are TRBV7-3 and TRBJ2-5; 11 nucleotides align to TRBD2. Losses at the gene ends were 3 bases for V and 5 bases for J; bases not matched to a gene: 5. The germline V gene has CDR1 SGHTA and CDR2 FQGTGA. The CDR3 consists of 15 residues. In nucleotides, the CDR3 is TGTGCCAGCAGCTTTAGCGGGGGGGCCCGGGAGACCCAGTACTTC. Encoded protein: CASSFSGGARETQYF.

The genes are TRBV7-2 and TRBJ1-2; a weak D match, TRBD1 (5 bases). V lost 1 base and J lost 7, with 19 bases in between. The length of the CDR3 is 16 residues. Germline CDR1 is SGHTA and CDR2 is FQGNSA. The CDR3 region is CASSLVPPREAGGYTF. CDR3 nucleotides: TGTGCCAGCAGCTTAGTACCCCCCAGGGAAGCGGGTGGCTACACCTTC.

This clonotype turned up a few times. The chain recombines TRBV20-1 with TRBJ2-1; the match to TRBD2 covers 10 bases. V dropped 3 bases and J dropped 6; count of bases not matched to a gene: 8. Germline values: CDR1 DFQATT, CDR2 SNEGSKA (reference sequence). The CDR3 sequence is 15 residues long. CDR3 amino acids: CSASESGRGGNEQFF. The CDR3 nucleotides read TGCAGTGCTAGTGAAAGCGGGAGGGGCGGCAATGAGCAGTTCTTC.

V and J are TRBV7-9 and TRBJ1-6; D is unresolved. Germline assignment: CDR1 SEHNR and CDR2 FQNEAQ (reference sequence). This CDR3 is built from 15 residues. V dropped 2 bases and J dropped 8 bases, with 13 bases sitting between them. Here the CDR3 reads CASSLRASSDSPLHF. CDR3 DNA sequence: TGTGCCAGCAGCTTAAGAGCGTCCTCTGATTCACCCCTCCACTTT. Looking up the rest from reference TRBV7-9 and TRBJ1-6 gives the full variable domain: DTGVSQNPRHKITKRGQNVTFRCDPISEHNRLYWYRQTLGQGPEFLTYFQNEAQLEKSRLLSDRFSAERPKGSFSTLEIQRTEQGDSAMYLCASSLRASSDSPLHFGNGTRLTVT.

Ten or more counts support this clonotype. The gene calls are TRBV5-1 and TRBJ2-7, with 14 bases matching TRBD2. With 3 bases clipped from V and 7 bases from J, the junction kept 12 bases outside the gene matches. Germline loops: CDR1 SGHRS, CDR2 YFSETQ. CDR3 size: 17 residues. The CDR3 coding sequence is TGCGCCAGCAGCTCTCCACCGGGACTAGCGGGAGTAGGGGAGCAGTACTTC. Translated, it gives CASSSPPGLAGVGEQYF.

This chain joins TRBV3-1 and TRBJ1-5, with D tentatively TRBD1 (6 bases). Trimming shortened V by 3 bases and J by 3 bases, and 9 bases separated the two germline ends. This CDR3 contains 14 residues. CDR1 and CDR2 (germline): LGHDT, YNNKEL (reference sequence). The CDR3 DNA sequence: TGTGCCAGCAGCCACGGACAGCTCAATCAGCCCCAGCATTTT. It is translated as CASSHGQLNQPQHF.

This chain links TRBV3-1 with TRBJ1-1, with D uncertain. The V gene's germline CDR1 is LGHDT and CDR2 YNNKEL (reference sequence). The CDR3 covers 14 residues. V shed 1 base and J shed 0 bases, with 6 bases lying between them. In DNA form, the CDR3 reads TGTGCCAGCAGCCAAGTATACGTGAACACTGAAGCTTTCTTT. Encoded protein: CASSQVYVNTEAFF.

This chain uses TRBV12-3 or TRBV12-4 with TRBJ1-2; D uncertain. The CDR3 has 13 residues. V was trimmed by 6 bases and J by 6 bases, leaving 14 bases between them. CDR3 region: CASSRTGEHGYTF. The CDR3, as DNA: TGTGCCAGCAGCAGGACTGGAGAGCATGGCTACACCTTC.

V is TRBV3-1 and J is TRBJ1-2; possibly TRBD1 for D (6 bases). V was trimmed by 0 bases and J by 4 bases, leaving 15 bases between them. Germline CDR1 reads LGHDT; CDR2 reads YNNKEL (reference sequence). The CDR3 consists of 16 residues. The CDR3: CASSQDETTGIYGYTF. CDR3 coding DNA: TGTGCCAGCAGCCAAGACGAAACAACAGGGATCTATGGCTACACCTTC.

In this sample, this clonotype turned up a few times. The V gene is TRBV20-1, the J gene TRBJ2-4; D remains unclear. Germline CDR1 and CDR2: DFQATT and SNEGSKA (reference sequence). Trimming shortened V by 1 base and J by 4 bases, and 8 bases separated the two germline ends. The CDR3 totals 13 residues. CDR3 coding DNA: TGCAGTGCTAGAGGGGATTCTAAAAACATTCAGTACTTC. It translates to CSARGDSKNIQYF.

This clonotype was detected only a few times. The chain links TRBV12-3 or TRBV12-4 to TRBJ1-5; weak D call: TRBD1 (6 bases). The V end was cut by 2 bases, the J end by 6 bases, with 17 bases between. The CDR3 is 16 residues long. The CDR3 DNA sequence: TGTGCCAGCAGTTTAAGGAACAGGGTTAGAAGTCAGCCCCAGCATTTT. It codes for CASSLRNRVRSQPQHF.

This clonotype was seen repeatedly, ten times or more. The rearrangement links TRBV9 to TRBJ1-6; 10 bases map to TRBD1. The V segment lost 3 bases and the J segment 8 bases; nucleotides outside the gene matches: 5. The CDR3 sequence is 15 residues long. Germline-derived CDR1 and CDR2 are SGDLS and YYNGEE. This CDR3 reads CASSGQGAGDSPLHF. The CDR3 DNA follows: TGTGCCAGCAGCGGACAGGGGGCGGGGGATTCACCCCTCCACTTT.

The chain carries TRBV5-1 and TRBJ2-6; no definite D call. V lost 5 bases, J lost 0 bases, and 9 bases lay in between. The CDR3 consists of 15 residues. CDR1 is SGHRS and CDR2 is YFSETQ in the germline V gene. CDR3 sequence (DNA): TGCGCCAGCAGTTTCAAAAACTCTGGGGCCAACGTCCTGACTTTC. Translating it yields CASSFKNSGANVLTF.

The J gene is TRBJ2-7, the V gene TRBV7-9; no firm D call. V dropped 3 bases and J dropped 6 bases, with 6 bases sitting between them. CDR1 is SEHNR, CDR2 FQNEAQ, per germline (reference sequence). This CDR3 contains 11 residues. The DNA for the CDR3 is TGTGCCAGCAGCTTCGACCGCGAGCAGTACTTC. It encodes CASSFDREQYF.

The chain combines TRBV21-1 with TRBJ2-5; the table gives TRBD2 as D, unverified against the DNA. TRBV21-1 is noted as a pseudogene. The CDR3 sequence is 15 residues long. The CDR3 DNA reads TGTGCCAGCGGGACTAGCGGGAAGGGGAAAGAGACCCAGTACTTC. This gives the protein CASGTSGKGKETQYF.

The chain couples TRBV18 to TRBJ2-7, with D tentatively TRBD1 (6 bases). Looked up from germline, CDR1 is KGHSH and CDR2 is LQKENI. V was pared by 2 bases and J by 5 bases, with 10 bases between. The CDR3 totals 13 residues. The CDR3, as DNA: TGTGCCAGCTCACCAAACAGGGCCAACGAGCAGTACTTC. Translated, it gives CASSPNRANEQYF.

This clonotype turned up a few times. As DNA, the CDR3 is TGTGCCAGCAGCCCCCCACGAACCGTCACTATGGGCTACACCTTC. Translating it yields CASSPPRTVTMGYTF. The chain employs TRBV7-9 and TRBJ1-2; D is uncertain. In germline, CDR1 is SEHNR, CDR2 FQNEAQ (reference sequence). The CDR3 is made up of 15 amino acids. The V and J ends lost 5 bases and 8 bases respectively, with 21 bases between them.

The chain carries TRBV5-4 and TRBJ2-7, with TRBD1 matching over 7 bases. Germline V gives CDR1 SGHNT, CDR2 YYREEE (reference sequence). CDR3 size: 12 residues. V shed 4 bases, J shed 6 bases, and the junction held 4 bases outside the gene matches. CDR3 DNA sequence: TGTGCCAGCAGCGTGACAGGGAGCGAGCAGTACTTC. Translated, it gives CASSVTGSEQYF.

The CDR3 bases are TGCGCCAGCAGTGGGGGACAGGTAGGCCAGCCCCAGCATTTT. Residues: CASSGGQVGQPQHF. The genes are TRBV10-2 and TRBJ1-5; 8 bases map to TRBD1. Germline loops: CDR1 WSHSY, CDR2 SAAADI. The CDR3 length is 14 residues. After removal of 4 bases from V and 7 bases from J, the junction contained 6 bases not matched to a gene.

This clonotype was counted between two and nine times. This rearrangement joins TRBV7-9 to TRBJ1-6; D possibly corresponds to TRBD1 (6 bases). CDR1 is SEHNR, CDR2 FQNEAQ, per germline (reference sequence). The CDR3 length is 14 residues. V was shortened by 8 bases and J by 5 bases, with 13 bases between the two germline ends. The CDR3 loop reads CASGTSWDNSPLHF. The CDR3 nucleotides are TGTGCCAGCGGGACATCGTGGGATAATTCACCCCTCCACTTT.

This clonotype was detected a few times. V gene TRBV5-8 combines with J gene TRBJ2-5, with 8 bases aligning to TRBD1. Germline values: CDR1 SGHTS, CDR2 YDEGEE. V shed 3 bases and J 5 bases; nucleotides not matched to a gene: 6. The CDR3 spans 14 residues. CDR3 coding DNA: TGTGCCAGCAGCTCAAGGACAGGGTGGGAGACCCAGTACTTC. Protein: CASSSRTGWETQYF.